This TCR beta chain was sequenced in a study of identical twins. In this sample, this clonotype turned up a few times. TCRdb processed the 5' RACE reads anew with MiXCR; each CDR3 protein has one entry. Among around 690,000 distinct CDR3 sequences listed, around 20% were seen once. CDR1 DFQATT and CDR2 SNEGSKA come from the germline V gene (reference sequence). This CDR3 is 12 amino acids long. V trimming: 6 bases; J trimming: 15 bases; junction bases outside the gene matches: 7. This same sample was also taken into another study, of T cells expressing NK-cell markers.

The TCR originated in a young woman in good health. The chain has TRBV20-1 and TRBJ2-1; TRBD2 matches 14 bases. The sample comprised PBMCs. The CDR3 is CSAGTSGSLRFF. The CDR3 DNA reads TGCAGTGCCGGGACTAGCGGGAGTCTCAGGTTCTTC.